Following are 30 T cell receptor delta chains from one sample sequenced in a study of gamma-delta chains in newborns, infants, children. TCRdb reanalysed the reads with CATT. The sample gives 15,000 or so delta-chain clones, roughly 7% of which show up once; about 20% is in the top ten. The sequencing input was blood. These receptors were collected from a child who was a newborn, infant or young child, either healthy, febrile or measles-vaccinated (not recorded which).

This clone has a count of ten or more. Other DNA sequences from this sample encode an identical CDR3 as well. This sequence joins TRDV2 and TRDJ3; 9 nucleotides line up with TRDD3. V lost 0 bases to trimming and J lost 0 bases; unmatched junction nucleotides: 5. Germline V gives CDR1 GEAIGNYY, CDR2 EKD. The CDR3 covers 19 residues. CDR3 region: CACDTLGDRGSWDTRQMFF. CDR3 coding DNA: TGTGCCTGTGACACCCTGGGGGATCGAGGCTCCTGGGACACCCGACAGATGTTTTTC.

This clone was seen only a few times. Additional DNA sequences in this sample encode the identical CDR3. The chain carries TRDV2 and TRDJ3; D ambiguous. The CDR3 runs 19 residues. The germline CDR1 and CDR2 sequences are GEAIGNYY and EKD. The V end lost 0 bases, the J end lost 4 bases, and 18 bases lay between the germline ends. CDR3 sequence: CACDTLSGPSSWDTRQMFF. CDR3 DNA: TGTGCCTGTGACACCCTATCGGGGCCTAGCTCTTGGGACACCCGACAGATGTTTTTC.

As for this clone: The same CDR3 also results from other DNA sequences found in this sample. The rearrangement joins TRDV2 to TRDJ2; 11 bases match TRDD3. Per germline, CDR1 GEAIGNYY and CDR2 EKD. CDR3 length equals 16 residues. The trim removed 1 base at V and 4 bases at J, leaving 4 bases unmatched. The CDR3 DNA sequence: TGTGCCTGTGACACACTGGGGGATAGTCCGACAGCACAACTCTTCTTT. This codes for CACDTLGDSPTAQLFF.

V usage is TRDV2 and J usage is TRDJ3; 9 nucleotides agree with TRDD3. Germline loops: CDR1 GEAIGNYY, CDR2 EKD. The trim removed 3 bases at V and 0 bases at J, leaving 5 bases unmatched. The CDR3 is 18 residues long. CDR3 loop: CACDWGITTSWDTRQMFF. The DNA for the CDR3 is TGTGCCTGTGACTGGGGGATAACCACCTCCTGGGACACCCGACAGATGTTTTTC.

This clone has just a few counts. A read error may explain this, as a much larger clone is one base away. This chain links TRDV2 with TRDJ3, with 13 bases lining up with TRDD3. With V trimmed by 2 bases and J by 2 bases, 8 bases remained unmatched. Germline assignment: CDR1 GEAIGNYY and CDR2 EKD. The CDR3 loop spans 20 amino acids. The CDR3 nucleotides are TGTGCCTGTGACAAAGTACTGGGGGATACGCGCCCCTGGGACACCCGACAGATGTTTTTC. Translating it yields CACDKVLGDTRPWDTRQMFF.

Remarks on this clone: At one boundary the junction diverges from the germline segment, which might be a read error. The chain carries TRDV3 and TRDJ2, with 8 nucleotides matching TRDD3. This CDR3 has 20 amino acids. Germline values: CDR1 TVYSNPD, CDR2 GDNSRS (reference sequence). In nucleotides, the CDR3 is TGTGCCTCAACTACGTTAATGGGGGATTCACTATCCCCTTTGACAGCACCACTCTTCTTT. It encodes CASTTLMGDSLSPLTAPLFF.

This clone was counted a few times. This specimen includes other DNA sequences encoding the same CDR3. The CDR3 reads CACDTGGARSWDTRQMFF. CDR3 nucleotides: TGTGCCTGTGACACTGGGGGTGCACGCTCCTGGGACACCCGACAGATGTTTTTC. The V and J genes are TRDV2 and TRDJ3; D perhaps matches TRDD3 (6 bases). CDR1 is GEAIGNYY and CDR2 is EKD in the germline V gene. The CDR3 runs to 18 residues. Trimming left V 1 base short and J 0 bases short, with 12 bases between.

This clone qualifies as medium-sized. Additional DNA sequences in this sample encode the identical CDR3. This chain uses TRDV2 with TRDJ2; the match to TRDD3 covers 10 bases. CDR3 length: 16 amino acids. Unmatched junction bases numbered 4, after V lost 3 bases and J lost 1 base. Germline V CDR1 and CDR2: GEAIGNYY, EKD. The CDR3 reads CACDVLGDGLTAQLFF. CDR3 bases: TGTGCCTGTGACGTACTGGGGGATGGTTTGACAGCACAACTCTTCTTT.

This clone was counted a few times. Other DNA sequences in the sample encode the same CDR3. V is TRDV2 and J is TRDJ3; TRDD3 might be the D (6 bases). The CDR3 length is 19 residues. Per the germline V gene, CDR1 is GEAIGNYY and CDR2 is EKD. Trimming stripped 1 base from V and 0 bases from J, with 15 bases between. The CDR3 DNA sequence: TGTGCCTGTGACACGGGATGGGGGCTCAGCTCCTGGGACACCCGACAGATGTTTTTC. Its translation is CACDTGWGLSSWDTRQMFF.

For this clone: Distinct nucleotide sequences in the sample also encode this CDR3. This chain joins TRDV2 and TRDJ3, with TRDD3 matching over 12 bases. This CDR3 is built from 21 residues. Germline V gene data show CDR1 as GEAIGNYY and CDR2 as EKD. The trim removed 2 bases at V and 0 bases at J, leaving 10 bases unmatched. The CDR3 loop reads CACDNVLGDTLSSWDTRQMFF. The CDR3 DNA reads TGTGCCTGTGACAACGTACTGGGGGATACCCTGAGCTCCTGGGACACCCGACAGATGTTTTTC.

Regarding this clone: A read error may explain this, as a much larger clone is one base away. The sample contains more than one DNA sequence encoding this CDR3. The rearrangement uses TRDV2 and TRDJ3; TRDD3 matches at 13 bases. Germline V CDR1 and CDR2: GEAIGNYY, EKD. The CDR3 is 20 amino acids. V trimming: 5 bases; J trimming: 0 bases; junction bases outside the gene matches: 9. CDR3 in amino acids: CACGKKYWGIRSWDTRQMFF. The CDR3 DNA follows: TGTGCCTGTGGCAAAAAATACTGGGGGATACGCTCCTGGGACACCCGACAGATGTTTTTC.

Many counts were recorded for this clone. A much bigger clone sits one base away, suggesting this may be a read error. Distinct nucleotide sequences in the sample also encode this CDR3. This rearrangement joins TRDV2 to TRDJ3, with a possible D match to TRDD3 (6 bases). V lost 0 bases to trimming and J lost 1 base, with 6 bases between them. CDR1 and CDR2 from the germline V gene are GEAIGNYY and EKD. The CDR3 has 16 amino acids. The CDR3 DNA reads TGTGCCTGTGACACCTGGGGGTCCTGGGACACCCGACAGATGTTTTTC. It codes for CACDTWGSWDTRQMFF.

On this clone itself: A far bigger clonotype differs at one base, so this is likely a read error. Other DNA variants within this sample encode the same CDR3. V gene TRDV2 combines with J gene TRDJ2; 10 bases are shared with TRDD3. CDR1 is GEAIGNYY and CDR2 is EKD in the germline V gene. The CDR3 extends over 16 amino acids. The CDR3: CACDTVGDTLTAQLFF. CDR3 DNA sequence: TGTGCCTGTGACACCGTGGGGGATACTTTGACGGCACAACTCTTCTTT.

Comments on this clone: This sample also contains other DNA sequences that code for the same CDR3. The chain couples TRDV2 to TRDJ3; 11 nucleotides agree with TRDD3. CDR1 GEAIGNYY and CDR2 EKD come from the germline V gene. After removal of 3 bases from V and 0 bases from J, the junction contained 6 bases not matched to a gene. The CDR3 sequence is 19 residues long. The CDR3 DNA follows: TGTGCCTGTGACGTACTGGGGGATATAAGCTCCTGGGACACCCGACAGATGTTTTTC. Residues: CACDVLGDISSWDTRQMFF.

Sample share makes this clone medium-sized. The J gene is TRDJ2, the V gene TRDV2; TRDD3 matches at 10 bases. This CDR3 has 17 amino acids. Germline CDR1 GEAIGNYY, CDR2 EKD. The V and J ends lost 3 bases and 4 bases, in that order; junction bases with no gene match: 10. The CDR3 sequence: CACDPLLGDSQTAQLFF. CDR3 DNA sequence: TGTGCCTGTGACCCATTACTGGGGGATTCGCAGACAGCACAACTCTTCTTT.

This clone was observed a handful of times. V usage is TRDV2 and J usage is TRDJ1; 11 bases line up with TRDD3. The CDR3 contains 15 residues. Germline CDR1 GEAIGNYY, CDR2 EKD. The ends lost 1 base at V and 2 bases at J; junction bases unmatched: 2. The CDR3 region has the DNA TGTGCCTGTGACACTGGGGGATACGGTACCGATAAACTCATCTTT. It translates to CACDTGGYGTDKLIF.

This clone has a handful of counts. Other DNA sequences in this specimen translate into the identical CDR3. V and J are TRDV2 and TRDJ3, with TRDD3 matching 7 bases. Germline lookup yields CDR1 GEAIGNYY and CDR2 EKD. CDR3 size: 18 residues. Trimming removed 3 bases from V and 0 bases from J; junction bases left unmatched: 7. CDR3 sequence reads: CACDLLGASSWDTRQMFF. DNA of the CDR3: TGTGCCTGTGACCTCCTGGGGGCTTCCTCCTGGGACACCCGACAGATGTTTTTC.

Turning to this clone: The sample has other DNA sequences that encode this CDR3 too. The chain combines TRDV2 with TRDJ2; 8 positions agree with TRDD3. V was pared by 0 bases and J by 4 bases, with 0 bases of the junction left unmatched. CDR1 is GEAIGNYY and CDR2 is EKD in the germline V gene. This CDR3 spans 14 amino acids. CDR3 sequence reads: CACDTGDTTAQLFF. The CDR3 region has the DNA TGTGCCTGTGACACCGGGGATACGACAGCACAACTCTTCTTT.

This clone was seen a few times. The rearrangement joins TRDV3 to TRDJ3; the match to TRDD3 covers 9 bases. This CDR3 region has 16 residues. CDR1 is TVYSNPD, CDR2 GDNSRS, per germline (reference sequence). The V and J ends lost 4 bases and 0 bases, in that order; junction bases with no gene match: 4. The CDR3 DNA reads TGTGCCTATTGGGGGATAAGCTCCTGGGACACCCGACAGATGTTTTTC. This gives the protein CAYWGISSWDTRQMFF.

About this clone itself: Germline is not matched at one junction end, which may reflect a read error. The chain recombines TRDV2 with TRDJ2; 10 bases line up with TRDD3. The CDR3 is made up of 15 amino acids. Germline V gives CDR1 GEAIGNYY, CDR2 EKD. The CDR3 reads CASDALLGDTAQLFF. CDR3 bases: TGTGCCAGTGACGCTTTACTGGGGGATACAGCACAACTCTTCTTT.

This clone has more than one count but fewer than ten. The same CDR3 also results from other DNA sequences found in this sample. The chain combines TRDV2 with TRDJ3; D remains ambiguous. The CDR3 spans 18 residues. CDR1 is GEAIGNYY and CDR2 is EKD in the germline V gene. V lost 0 bases and J 1 base, leaving 12 bases between the germline ends. CDR3 region: CACDTAGTSSWDTRQMFF. In nucleotides, the CDR3 is TGTGCCTGTGACACCGCAGGGACCAGTTCCTGGGACACCCGACAGATGTTTTTC.

The chain combines TRDV2 with TRDJ3; TRDD3 matches at 7 bases. Germline assignment: CDR1 GEAIGNYY and CDR2 EKD. V shed 0 bases and J 1 base; nucleotides not matched to a gene: 8. This CDR3 contains 19 residues. CDR3 loop: CACDTVGITRSWDTRQMFF. CDR3 bases: TGTGCCTGTGACACCGTGGGGATAACCCGGTCCTGGGACACCCGACAGATGTTTTTC.

This clone is deemed medium-sized. The sample holds other DNA sequences that translate to the same CDR3. The J gene is TRDJ1, the V gene TRDV2; 12 bases map to TRDD3. With V trimmed by 3 bases and J by 0 bases, 7 bases remained unmatched. Germline assignment: CDR1 GEAIGNYY and CDR2 EKD. The CDR3 is made up of 17 amino acids. The CDR3, as DNA: TGTGCCTGTGACGTACTGGGGGATACCGTGTACACCGATAAACTCATCTTT. This encodes CACDVLGDTVYTDKLIF.

This clone showed up just a few times. The TCRdb record carries a much larger clone's protein, which differs from this DNA's translation at residue 10; a read error is the likely cause, and the protein listed here is the DNA translation. This sequence joins TRDV2 and TRDJ3, with TRDD3 matching 8 bases. The junction had 8 bases not matched to a gene; V was cut back by 2 bases and J by 0 bases. The germline V gene has CDR1 GEAIGNYY and CDR2 EKD. The CDR3 totals 19 residues. The CDR3 loop is CACDNTGGPISWDTRQMFF. Here the CDR3 DNA reads TGTGCCTGTGACAATACTGGGGGGCCGATCTCCTGGGACACCCGACAGATGTTTTTC.

Comments on this clone: The junction shows a germline mismatch at one end, possibly a read error. At the DNA level, this CDR3 is encoded by other sequences in the same sample as well. The CDR3: CACDTVSDWGIHSWDTRQMFF. Written as DNA, the CDR3 is TGTGCTTGTGACACCGTTTCGGACTGGGGGATCCATTCCTGGGACACCCGACAGATGTTTTTC. The chain joins TRDV2 to TRDJ3; 10 bases are a match to TRDD3. CDR1 and CDR2 from the germline V gene are GEAIGNYY and EKD. The CDR3 loop spans 21 amino acids.

In regard to this clone: This DNA translates differently at residue 3 from the TCRdb protein, which is that of a much larger clone; a read error is likely, and the protein shown is the DNA's own translation. The CDR3 DNA is TGTGCCCGTGACACCTGGGGATACTGGGACACCCGACAGATGTTTTTC. Residues: CARDTWGYWDTRQMFF. The chain carries TRDV2 and TRDJ3, with 7 bases lining up with TRDD3. CDR3 length: 16 residues. Germline values: CDR1 GEAIGNYY, CDR2 EKD.

J is TRDJ3 and V is TRDV2; 12 bases are shared with TRDD3. Trimming removed 2 bases from V and 2 bases from J; junction bases left unmatched: 3. CDR3 size: 18 residues. The germline CDR1 and CDR2 sequences are GEAIGNYY and EKD. The CDR3 loop reads CACDKLGDTAWDTRQMFF. The DNA of the CDR3 is TGTGCCTGTGACAAACTGGGGGATACCGCCTGGGACACCCGACAGATGTTTTTC.

This sequence joins TRDV2 and TRDJ1, with 10 bases aligning to TRDD3. The CDR3 length is 17 residues. Germline CDR1 GEAIGNYY, CDR2 EKD. Trimming at V came to 3 bases and at J to 2 bases, leaving 11 bases not matched to a gene. The CDR3 DNA reads TGTGCCTGTGACGTACTGGGGGATCAGGGAGTGACCGATAAACTCATCTTT. Amino acid sequence: CACDVLGDQGVTDKLIF.

This clone is deemed medium-sized. The likely explanation is a read error, given a far larger clone one base away. The same CDR3 also results from other DNA sequences found in this sample. The chain links TRDV2 to TRDJ3; 8 bases are shared with TRDD3. Germline V lookup: CDR1 GEAIGNYY, CDR2 EKD. The CDR3 has 17 residues. The CDR3 nucleotides read TGTGCCTGCGACACCTGGGGGAGCTCCTGGGACACCCGACAGATGTTTTTC. This codes for CACDTWGSSWDTRQMFF.

This clone was seen a few times. The CDR3 DNA reads as TGTGCCTGTGACACGGTACTGTCGTCCAGCTCCTGGGACACCCGACAGATGTTTTTC. Amino acids: CACDTVLSSSSWDTRQMFF. The rearrangement uses TRDV2 and TRDJ3, with D unresolved. Per germline, CDR1 GEAIGNYY and CDR2 EKD. The CDR3 covers 19 residues. V was shortened by 1 base and J by 0 bases, with 15 bases between the two germline ends.